Listed below are T cell receptor beta chains from one sample, sequenced in a study of post-analysis software for immune sequencing data. TCRdb reprocessed the PCR reads via MiXCR and lists one record per CDR3 protein. The sample has fewer than 850,000 distinct CDR3 sequences, about 43% seen once. Sequencing was performed on blood. The receptors stem from a girl between 10 and 17 years old with multiple sclerosis. Each CDR3 is given with its conserved first and last residue. The D gene is left open where the match is weak. Clone sizes are given selectively: once, few, many, or a class where the clone is expanded.

J gene | D gene | clone size | V gene | CDR3 length | CDR3 protein | CDR3 DNA
TRBJ2-7 | TRBD2 | NA | TRBV20-1 | 14 | CSARRGRVPEEQYF | TGCAGTGCTAGGCGCGGGAGGGTCCCCGAAGAGCAGTACTTC
TRBJ2-1 | NA | few | TRBV28 | 9 | CASGRDQFF | TGTGCCAGCGGCCGGGATCAGTTCTTC
TRBJ1-2 | TRBD1 | NA | TRBV27 | 13 | CASRKTGNYGYTF | TGTGCCAGCAGGAAGACAGGGAACTATGGCTACACCTTC
TRBJ2-7 | NA | NA | TRBV11-2 | 14 | CASRTGISFPEQYF | TGTGCCAGCAGAACCGGGATCTCGTTCCCCGAGCAGTACTTC
TRBJ2-1 | TRBD2 | NA | TRBV20-1 | 17 | CSARDPLGTSDYNEQFF | TGCAGTGCTAGAGATCCCCTCGGGACTAGCGACTACAATGAGCAGTTCTTC
TRBJ2-1 | TRBD2 | NA | TRBV20-1 | 15 | CSASPLAGGINEQFF | TGCAGTGCTAGCCCCCTAGCGGGAGGGATTAATGAGCAGTTCTTC
TRBJ2-7 | TRBD1 | NA | TRBV7-9 | 15 | CASSPGTGRVYEQYF | TGTGCCAGCAGCCCGGGGACAGGACGAGTCTACGAGCAGTACTTC
TRBJ2-7 | NA | NA | TRBV7-8 | 15 | CASSLEGHSAYEQYF | TGTGCCAGCAGCTTAGAAGGGCACAGTGCCTACGAGCAGTACTTC
TRBJ1-1 | NA | NA | TRBV27 | 13 | CASRPDWDAEAFF | TGTGCCAGCAGGCCGGATTGGGACGCTGAAGCTTTCTTT
TRBJ2-7 | TRBD2 | few | TRBV7-9 | 15 | CASSSRASGPYEQYF | TGTGCCAGCAGCTCCCGGGCTAGCGGCCCCTACGAGCAGTACTTC
TRBJ2-1 | NA | NA | TRBV5-1 | 15 | CASSLDGGSVNEQFF | TGCGCCAGCAGCTTGGATGGGGGCTCAGTTAATGAGCAGTTCTTC
TRBJ1-2 | NA | NA | TRBV25-1 | 14 | CASSEYGDIYGYTF | TGTGCCAGCAGTGAATACGGGGACATCTATGGCTACACCTTC
TRBJ2-1 | TRBD2 | NA | TRBV12-3/TRBV12-4 | 16 | CASSLGLAHGYNEQFF | TGTGCCAGCAGTTTAGGACTAGCGCACGGCTACAATGAGCAGTTCTTC
TRBJ2-7 | NA | NA | TRBV20-1 | 12 | CRARESSYEQYF | TGCAGGGCAAGGGAAAGCTCCTACGAGCAGTACTTC
TRBJ2-3 | TRBD2 | few | TRBV12-3/TRBV12-4 | 16 | CASSLTGRGYTDTQYF | TGTGCCAGCAGTTTAACGGGGAGGGGTTACACAGATACGCAGTATTTT
TRBJ2-1 | NA | few | TRBV27 | 15 | CASSPEGGWDNEQFF | TGTGCCAGCAGCCCGGAGGGCGGCTGGGACAATGAGCAGTTCTTC
TRBJ2-7 | NA | few | TRBV20-1 | 15 | CSARDRTPSSYEQYF | TGCAGTGCTAGAGATAGAACCCCTAGCTCCTACGAGCAGTACTTC